The source of this T cell receptor (beta chain) is a study of cytomegalovirus exposure and HLA in healthy donors. Study outcomes and limitations: TCR sequences were mostly rare, though some public TCRs occurred in many donors. TCR beta chains numbering more than 150 were designated cytomegalovirus-associated. Diagnosis of cytomegalovirus status made by the classifier reportedly showed high specificity and sensitivity.

In the case of this clone: Its specificity is unknown.

TCRdb's copy holds only in-frame clones and misses some; the assay was immunoSEQ multiplex PCR. The data contain approximately 300,000 clones, approximately 86% of them singletons. Trimming removed 6 bases at V and 5 bases at J, with 10 bases between. Germline assignment: CDR1 GTSNPN and CDR2 SVGIG (reference sequence). The CDR3 spans 11 residues. The receptor was derived from a young woman in good health and CMV-seropositive. The rearrangement joins TRBV30 to TRBJ2-5; D might be TRBD1 (5 bases). Material: PBMCs. The CDR3, as DNA: TGTGCCTGTTCAGGGTTTGAGACCCAGTACTTC. Protein sequence: CACSGFETQYF.